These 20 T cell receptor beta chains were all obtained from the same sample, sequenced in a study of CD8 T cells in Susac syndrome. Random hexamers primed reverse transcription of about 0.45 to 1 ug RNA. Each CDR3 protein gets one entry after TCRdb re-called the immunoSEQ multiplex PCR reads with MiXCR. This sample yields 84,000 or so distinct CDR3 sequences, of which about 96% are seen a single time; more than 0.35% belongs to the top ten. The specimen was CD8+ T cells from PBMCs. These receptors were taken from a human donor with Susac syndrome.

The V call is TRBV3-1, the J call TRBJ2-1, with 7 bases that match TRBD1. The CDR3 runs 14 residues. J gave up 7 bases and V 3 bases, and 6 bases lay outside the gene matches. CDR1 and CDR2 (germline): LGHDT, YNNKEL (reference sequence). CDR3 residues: CASSQEGGWNEQFF. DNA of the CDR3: TGTGCCAGCAGCCAGGAAGGGGGCTGGAATGAGCAGTTCTTC.

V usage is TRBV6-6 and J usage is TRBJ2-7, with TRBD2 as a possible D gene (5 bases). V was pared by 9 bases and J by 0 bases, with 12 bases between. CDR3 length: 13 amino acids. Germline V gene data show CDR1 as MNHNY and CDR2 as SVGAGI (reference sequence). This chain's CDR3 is CASAPGYSYEQYV. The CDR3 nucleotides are TGTGCCAGTGCTCCGGGATACTCCTACGAGCAGTACGTC.

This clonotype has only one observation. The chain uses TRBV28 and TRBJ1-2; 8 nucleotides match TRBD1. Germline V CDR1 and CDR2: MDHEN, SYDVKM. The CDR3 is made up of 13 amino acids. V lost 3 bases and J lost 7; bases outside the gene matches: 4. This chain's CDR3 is CASSFQGAVGYTF. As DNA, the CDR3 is TGTGCCAGCAGTTTTCAGGGGGCGGTTGGCTACACCTTC.

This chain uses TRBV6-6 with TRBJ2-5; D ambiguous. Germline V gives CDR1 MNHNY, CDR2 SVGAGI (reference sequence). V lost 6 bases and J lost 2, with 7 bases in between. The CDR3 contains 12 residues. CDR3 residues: CASSQTQETQYF. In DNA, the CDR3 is TGTGCCAGCAGCCAGACTCAAGAGACCCAGTACTTC.

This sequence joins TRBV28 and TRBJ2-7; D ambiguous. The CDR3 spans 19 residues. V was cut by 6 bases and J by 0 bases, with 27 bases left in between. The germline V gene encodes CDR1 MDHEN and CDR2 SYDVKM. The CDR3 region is CASSPTYLQSPGPSYEQYV. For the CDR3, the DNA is TGTGCCAGCAGCCCGACCTACCTCCAGAGTCCGGGTCCCTCCTACGAGCAGTACGTC.

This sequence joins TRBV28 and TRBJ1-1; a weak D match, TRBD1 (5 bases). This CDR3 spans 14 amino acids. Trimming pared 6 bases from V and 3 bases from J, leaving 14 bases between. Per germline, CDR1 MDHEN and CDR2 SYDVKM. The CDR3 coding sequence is TGTGCCAGCAGCTCCCACCGACAGCACACTGAAGCTTTCTTT. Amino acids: CASSSHRQHTEAFF.

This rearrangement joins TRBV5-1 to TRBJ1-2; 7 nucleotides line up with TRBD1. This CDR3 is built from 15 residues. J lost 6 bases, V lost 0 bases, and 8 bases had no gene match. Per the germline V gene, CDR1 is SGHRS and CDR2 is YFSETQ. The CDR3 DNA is TGCGCCAGCAGCTTGGCCGCGACAGGGCATAATGGCTACACCTTC. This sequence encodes CASSLAATGHNGYTF.

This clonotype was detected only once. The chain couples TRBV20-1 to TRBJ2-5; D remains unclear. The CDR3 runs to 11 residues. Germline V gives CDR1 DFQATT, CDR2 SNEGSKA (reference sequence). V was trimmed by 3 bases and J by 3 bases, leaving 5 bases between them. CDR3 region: CSASIEETQYF. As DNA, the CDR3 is TGCAGTGCTAGCATAGAAGAGACCCAGTACTTC.

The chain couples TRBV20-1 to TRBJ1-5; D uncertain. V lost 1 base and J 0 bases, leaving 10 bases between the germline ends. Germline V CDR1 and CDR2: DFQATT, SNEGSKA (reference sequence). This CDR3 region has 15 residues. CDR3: CSARVPGYSNQPQHF. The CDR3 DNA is TGCAGTGCTAGAGTTCCCGGTTATAGCAATCAGCCCCAGCATTTT.

The CDR3 sequence: CSVVSGRAGTDTQYF. As DNA, the CDR3 is TGCAGCGTTGTCAGCGGGAGGGCCGGCACAGATACGCAGTATTTT. V and J are TRBV29-1 and TRBJ2-3; 10 bases fit TRBD2. The V segment lost 4 bases and the J segment 1 base; nucleotides outside the gene matches: 5. The CDR3 consists of 15 residues. The germline CDR1 and CDR2 sequences are SQVTM and ANQGSEA.

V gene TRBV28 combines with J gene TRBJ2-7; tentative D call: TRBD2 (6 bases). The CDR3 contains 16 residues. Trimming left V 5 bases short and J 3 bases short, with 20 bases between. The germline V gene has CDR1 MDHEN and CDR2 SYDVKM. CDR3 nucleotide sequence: TGTGCCAGCAGTCCCCAGGTTCGTGGGAGGAACTACGAGCAGTACTTC. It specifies CASSPQVRGRNYEQYF.

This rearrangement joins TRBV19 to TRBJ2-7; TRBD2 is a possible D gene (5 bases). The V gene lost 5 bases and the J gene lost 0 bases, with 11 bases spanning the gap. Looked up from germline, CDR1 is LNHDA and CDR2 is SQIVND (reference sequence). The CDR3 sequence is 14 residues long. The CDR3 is CASSSTGVSYEQYF. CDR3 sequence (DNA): TGTGCCAGTAGTTCGACCGGGGTCTCCTACGAGCAGTACTTC.

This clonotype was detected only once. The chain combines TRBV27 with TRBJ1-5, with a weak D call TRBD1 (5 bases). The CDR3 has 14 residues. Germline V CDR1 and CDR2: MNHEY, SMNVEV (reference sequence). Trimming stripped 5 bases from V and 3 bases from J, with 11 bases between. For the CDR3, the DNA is TGTGCCAGCAGTACGGCGGGGGTCAATCAGCCCCAGCATTTT. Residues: CASSTAGVNQPQHF.

The CDR3 is CASSQEWRGANTGELFF. In DNA, the CDR3 is TGTGCCAGCAGCCAAGAATGGCGCGGGGCGAACACCGGGGAGCTGTTTTTT. The chain couples TRBV4-2 to TRBJ2-2, with D maybe TRBD2 (6 bases). CDR3 length: 17 residues. The V gene's germline CDR1 is LGHNA and CDR2 YNFKEQ. V lost 0 bases and J 0 bases, leaving 11 bases between the germline ends.

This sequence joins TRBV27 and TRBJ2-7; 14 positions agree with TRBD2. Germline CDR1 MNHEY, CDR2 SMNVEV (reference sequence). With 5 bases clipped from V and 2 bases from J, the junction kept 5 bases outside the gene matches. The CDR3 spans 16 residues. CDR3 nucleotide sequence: TGTGCCAGCAGTGGTGGGACTAGCGGGGGCCCCTACGAGCAGTACGTC. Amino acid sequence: CASSGGTSGGPYEQYV.

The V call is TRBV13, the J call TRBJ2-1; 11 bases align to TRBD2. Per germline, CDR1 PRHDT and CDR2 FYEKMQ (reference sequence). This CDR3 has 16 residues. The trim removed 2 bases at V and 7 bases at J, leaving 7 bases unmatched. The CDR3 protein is CASSLTTSGTTNEQFF. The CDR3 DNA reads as TGTGCCAGCAGCTTAACGACTAGCGGGACTACGAATGAGCAGTTCTTC.

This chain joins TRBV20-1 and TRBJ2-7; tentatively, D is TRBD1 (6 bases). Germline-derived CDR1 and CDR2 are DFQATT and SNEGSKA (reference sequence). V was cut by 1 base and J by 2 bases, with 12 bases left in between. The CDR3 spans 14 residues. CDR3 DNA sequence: TGCAGTGCTAGAGGGGACCAGGGGCCCTACGAGCAGTACGTC. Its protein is CSARGDQGPYEQYV.

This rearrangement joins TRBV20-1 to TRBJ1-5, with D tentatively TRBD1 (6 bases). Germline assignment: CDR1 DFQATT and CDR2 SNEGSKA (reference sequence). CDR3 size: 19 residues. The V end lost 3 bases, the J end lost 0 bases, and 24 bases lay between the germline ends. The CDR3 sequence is CSAREGDDRLGNSNQPQHF. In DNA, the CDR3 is TGCAGTGCTAGGGAGGGGGATGACAGGTTGGGAAATAGCAATCAGCCCCAGCATTTT.

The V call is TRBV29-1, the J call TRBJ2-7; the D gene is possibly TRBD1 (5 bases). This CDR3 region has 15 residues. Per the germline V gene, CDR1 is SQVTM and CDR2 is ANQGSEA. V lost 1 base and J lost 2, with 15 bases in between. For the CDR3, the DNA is TGCAGCGTTGAAGTGACTGACAGCTCAACCTACGAGCAGTACTTC. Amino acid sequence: CSVEVTDSSTYEQYF.

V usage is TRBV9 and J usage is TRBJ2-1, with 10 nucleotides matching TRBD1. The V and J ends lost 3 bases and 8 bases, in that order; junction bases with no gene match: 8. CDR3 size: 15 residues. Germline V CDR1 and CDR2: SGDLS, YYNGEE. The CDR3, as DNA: TGTGCCAGCAGCGCCGAGGGACAGGGGATCGATGAGCAGTTCTTC. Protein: CASSAEGQGIDEQFF.